The rows below give T cell receptor beta chains drawn from one sample of a study of T cell responses to AZD1222 COVID-19 vaccine. Repertoires were generated with immunoSEQ multiplex PCR, while TCRdb's copy carries only in-frame clones and drops some. The data contain more than 140,000 clones, around 89% of them seen just once; the ten biggest clones take up around 3.4%. The sample in question was peripheral blood, obtained on day 0 of MenACWY control vaccination. These receptors all come from an adult in good health. The CDR3 runs from the conserved cysteine through the conserved F or W. D genes are given only for firm matches. Size values are once, few and many counts, or a class for expanded clones, and some rows have none.

d_gene: TRBD2; abundance: -; v_gene: TRBV11-1; j_gene: TRBJ2-5; CDR3aa: CASSRLAGRETQYF; CDR3nt: TGTGCCAGCAGCCGACTAGCGGGGCGAGAGACCCAGTACTTC
d_gene: TRBD1; abundance: few; v_gene: TRBV6-5; j_gene: TRBJ1-1; CDR3aa: CASSYEPGGDFEAFF; CDR3nt: TGTGCCAGCAGTTACGAGCCAGGGGGAGATTTTGAAGCTTTCTTT
d_gene: -; abundance: -; v_gene: TRBV12-3/TRBV12-4; j_gene: TRBJ2-7; CDR3aa: CASSPGTYYEQYF; CDR3nt: TGTGCCAGCAGTCCCGGGACCTACTACGAGCAGTACTTC
d_gene: -; abundance: -; v_gene: TRBV24-1; j_gene: TRBJ1-4; CDR3aa: CATSDGRPGENEKLFF; CDR3nt: TGTGCCACCAGTGATGGGCGCCCTGGGGAAAATGAAAAACTGTTTTTT
d_gene: -; abundance: -; v_gene: TRBV2; j_gene: TRBJ2-2; CDR3aa: CASSESAGELFF; CDR3nt: TGTGCCAGCAGTGAATCGGCCGGGGAGCTGTTTTTT
d_gene: -; abundance: -; v_gene: TRBV2; j_gene: TRBJ1-2; CDR3aa: CASSVASWQLYGYTF; CDR3nt: TGTGCCAGCAGTGTCGCCAGTTGGCAGCTCTATGGCTACACCTTC
d_gene: -; abundance: -; v_gene: TRBV4-3; j_gene: TRBJ2-3; CDR3aa: CASSQLHSGLSTDTQYF; CDR3nt: TGCGCCAGCAGCCAACTACATAGCGGTCTTAGCACAGATACGCAGTATTTT
d_gene: TRBD1; abundance: -; v_gene: TRBV28; j_gene: TRBJ2-2; CDR3aa: CASISPRQGGTGELFF; CDR3nt: TGTGCCAGCATCAGCCCTCGACAGGGCGGCACCGGGGAGCTGTTTTTT
d_gene: -; abundance: -; v_gene: TRBV19; j_gene: TRBJ1-5; CDR3aa: CASSIVGWAQPQHF; CDR3nt: TGTGCCAGTAGTATAGTGGGTTGGGCTCAGCCCCAGCATTTT
d_gene: TRBD1; abundance: -; v_gene: TRBV3-1/TRBV3-2; j_gene: TRBJ1-3; CDR3aa: CASSRRQGATGNTIYF; CDR3nt: TGTGCCAGCAGCCGAAGACAGGGGGCGACTGGAAACACCATATATTTT
d_gene: -; abundance: once; v_gene: TRBV6-6; j_gene: TRBJ2-2; CDR3aa: CASSPGVLSGELFF; CDR3nt: TGTGCCAGCAGTCCAGGGGTTTTGAGCGGGGAGCTGTTTTTT
d_gene: -; abundance: -; v_gene: TRBV18; j_gene: TRBJ1-2; CDR3aa: CASSPEQGGYTF; CDR3nt: TGTGCCAGCTCACCGGAACAGGGTGGCTACACCTTC
d_gene: TRBD2; abundance: -; v_gene: TRBV7-2; j_gene: TRBJ2-7; CDR3aa: CASSLQASGLGEQYF; CDR3nt: TGTGCCAGCAGCTTACAGGCTAGCGGGTTAGGCGAGCAGTACTTC
d_gene: -; abundance: -; v_gene: TRBV3-1/TRBV3-2; j_gene: TRBJ2-3; CDR3aa: CASSRLGGRTSTDTQYF; CDR3nt: TGTGCCAGCAGCCGTCTTGGGGGGAGAACTAGCACAGATACGCAGTATTTT
d_gene: -; abundance: few; v_gene: TRBV27; j_gene: TRBJ1-6; CDR3aa: CASRDRWQTNSPLHF; CDR3nt: TGTGCCAGCCGTGATCGCTGGCAGACCAATTCACCCCTCCACTTT
d_gene: -; abundance: -; v_gene: TRBV15; j_gene: TRBJ1-2; CDR3aa: CATSRDRNSQYTF; CDR3nt: TGTGCCACCAGCAGAGATCGAAACAGCCAGTACACCTTC
d_gene: -; abundance: -; v_gene: TRBV3-1/TRBV3-2; j_gene: TRBJ1-2; CDR3aa: CASSLGPGPYGYTF; CDR3nt: TGTGCCAGCAGCCTCGGACCAGGGCCCTATGGCTACACCTTC
d_gene: -; abundance: -; v_gene: TRBV5-1; j_gene: TRBJ2-2; CDR3aa: CASSLVPGNTGELFF; CDR3nt: TGCGCCAGCAGCTTGGTGCCAGGGAACACCGGGGAGCTGTTTTTT
d_gene: -; abundance: few; v_gene: TRBV2; j_gene: TRBJ1-1; CDR3aa: CASSEAASTAEAFF; CDR3nt: TGTGCCAGCAGTGAGGCAGCATCAACGGCGGAAGCTTTCTTT
d_gene: TRBD2; abundance: -; v_gene: TRBV5-1; j_gene: TRBJ2-2; CDR3aa: CASSLVAGANTGELFF; CDR3nt: TGCGCCAGCAGCTTGGTAGCGGGCGCGAACACCGGGGAGCTGTTTTTT
d_gene: TRBD2; abundance: -; v_gene: TRBV2; j_gene: TRBJ2-2; CDR3aa: CASSDRTRGTGELFF; CDR3nt: TGTGCCAGCAGTGACCGGACTAGAGGTACCGGGGAGCTGTTTTTT
d_gene: -; abundance: -; v_gene: TRBV28; j_gene: TRBJ1-5; CDR3aa: CASSFLVQPQHF; CDR3nt: TGTGCCAGCAGTTTCCTGGTACAGCCCCAGCATTTT
d_gene: TRBD2; abundance: -; v_gene: TRBV27; j_gene: TRBJ2-7; CDR3aa: CASSFRTSGAYEQYF; CDR3nt: TGTGCCAGCAGTTTCAGGACTAGCGGGGCCTACGAGCAGTACTTC
d_gene: -; abundance: -; v_gene: TRBV28; j_gene: TRBJ1-4; CDR3aa: CASGNLLREKLFF; CDR3nt: TGTGCCAGCGGAAATCTTTTGCGGGAAAAACTGTTTTTT
d_gene: -; abundance: once; v_gene: TRBV19; j_gene: TRBJ2-7; CDR3aa: CASSMASGAYEQYF; CDR3nt: TGTGCCAGTAGTATGGCATCGGGGGCCTACGAGCAGTACTTC
d_gene: -; abundance: -; v_gene: TRBV3-1/TRBV3-2; j_gene: TRBJ1-3; CDR3aa: CASSRLTAQIGNTIYF; CDR3nt: TGTGCCAGCAGCCGTCTAACAGCTCAAATCGGAAACACCATATATTTT
d_gene: -; abundance: -; v_gene: TRBV7-2; j_gene: TRBJ1-1; CDR3aa: CASSSLGVMNTEAFF; CDR3nt: TGTGCCAGCAGCTCCCTAGGGGTCATGAACACTGAAGCTTTCTTT
d_gene: -; abundance: -; v_gene: TRBV14; j_gene: TRBJ2-1; CDR3aa: CASSQFSGETYNEQFF; CDR3nt: TGTGCCAGCAGCCAATTTTCGGGGGAAACTTACAATGAGCAGTTCTTC
d_gene: -; abundance: -; v_gene: TRBV5-1; j_gene: TRBJ1-1; CDR3aa: CASSLAGGAAAFF; CDR3nt: TGCGCCAGCAGCTTGGCCGGGGGGGCGGCGGCTTTCTTT